This T cell receptor beta chain emerged from a study of cytomegalovirus exposure and HLA in healthy donors. Study findings and constraints: Across donors, sequencing depth was assumed by presence/absence analyses to be roughly uniform.

The PCR contained 60 Vbeta and 13 Jbeta primers. Produced via immunoSEQ multiplex PCR; TCRdb's table is partial and in-frame only. This sample has 200,000 or so clones, with about 82% found just once. Details on this clone: Antigen unknown.

Between the trimmed V and J ends, which lost 4 bases and 7 bases, there was a span of 9 bases. CDR1 is SGHRS and CDR2 is YFSETQ in the germline V gene. The CDR3 loop spans 12 amino acids. Sample: PBMCs. V is TRBV5-1 and J is TRBJ2-1, with D possibly matching TRBD1 (5 bases). This receptor was identified in a man between 25 and 39 years old in good health and CMV-seronegative. The CDR3 DNA sequence: TGCGCCAGCAGCATACAGGTTAATGAGCAGTTCTTC. This translates into CASSIQVNEQFF.